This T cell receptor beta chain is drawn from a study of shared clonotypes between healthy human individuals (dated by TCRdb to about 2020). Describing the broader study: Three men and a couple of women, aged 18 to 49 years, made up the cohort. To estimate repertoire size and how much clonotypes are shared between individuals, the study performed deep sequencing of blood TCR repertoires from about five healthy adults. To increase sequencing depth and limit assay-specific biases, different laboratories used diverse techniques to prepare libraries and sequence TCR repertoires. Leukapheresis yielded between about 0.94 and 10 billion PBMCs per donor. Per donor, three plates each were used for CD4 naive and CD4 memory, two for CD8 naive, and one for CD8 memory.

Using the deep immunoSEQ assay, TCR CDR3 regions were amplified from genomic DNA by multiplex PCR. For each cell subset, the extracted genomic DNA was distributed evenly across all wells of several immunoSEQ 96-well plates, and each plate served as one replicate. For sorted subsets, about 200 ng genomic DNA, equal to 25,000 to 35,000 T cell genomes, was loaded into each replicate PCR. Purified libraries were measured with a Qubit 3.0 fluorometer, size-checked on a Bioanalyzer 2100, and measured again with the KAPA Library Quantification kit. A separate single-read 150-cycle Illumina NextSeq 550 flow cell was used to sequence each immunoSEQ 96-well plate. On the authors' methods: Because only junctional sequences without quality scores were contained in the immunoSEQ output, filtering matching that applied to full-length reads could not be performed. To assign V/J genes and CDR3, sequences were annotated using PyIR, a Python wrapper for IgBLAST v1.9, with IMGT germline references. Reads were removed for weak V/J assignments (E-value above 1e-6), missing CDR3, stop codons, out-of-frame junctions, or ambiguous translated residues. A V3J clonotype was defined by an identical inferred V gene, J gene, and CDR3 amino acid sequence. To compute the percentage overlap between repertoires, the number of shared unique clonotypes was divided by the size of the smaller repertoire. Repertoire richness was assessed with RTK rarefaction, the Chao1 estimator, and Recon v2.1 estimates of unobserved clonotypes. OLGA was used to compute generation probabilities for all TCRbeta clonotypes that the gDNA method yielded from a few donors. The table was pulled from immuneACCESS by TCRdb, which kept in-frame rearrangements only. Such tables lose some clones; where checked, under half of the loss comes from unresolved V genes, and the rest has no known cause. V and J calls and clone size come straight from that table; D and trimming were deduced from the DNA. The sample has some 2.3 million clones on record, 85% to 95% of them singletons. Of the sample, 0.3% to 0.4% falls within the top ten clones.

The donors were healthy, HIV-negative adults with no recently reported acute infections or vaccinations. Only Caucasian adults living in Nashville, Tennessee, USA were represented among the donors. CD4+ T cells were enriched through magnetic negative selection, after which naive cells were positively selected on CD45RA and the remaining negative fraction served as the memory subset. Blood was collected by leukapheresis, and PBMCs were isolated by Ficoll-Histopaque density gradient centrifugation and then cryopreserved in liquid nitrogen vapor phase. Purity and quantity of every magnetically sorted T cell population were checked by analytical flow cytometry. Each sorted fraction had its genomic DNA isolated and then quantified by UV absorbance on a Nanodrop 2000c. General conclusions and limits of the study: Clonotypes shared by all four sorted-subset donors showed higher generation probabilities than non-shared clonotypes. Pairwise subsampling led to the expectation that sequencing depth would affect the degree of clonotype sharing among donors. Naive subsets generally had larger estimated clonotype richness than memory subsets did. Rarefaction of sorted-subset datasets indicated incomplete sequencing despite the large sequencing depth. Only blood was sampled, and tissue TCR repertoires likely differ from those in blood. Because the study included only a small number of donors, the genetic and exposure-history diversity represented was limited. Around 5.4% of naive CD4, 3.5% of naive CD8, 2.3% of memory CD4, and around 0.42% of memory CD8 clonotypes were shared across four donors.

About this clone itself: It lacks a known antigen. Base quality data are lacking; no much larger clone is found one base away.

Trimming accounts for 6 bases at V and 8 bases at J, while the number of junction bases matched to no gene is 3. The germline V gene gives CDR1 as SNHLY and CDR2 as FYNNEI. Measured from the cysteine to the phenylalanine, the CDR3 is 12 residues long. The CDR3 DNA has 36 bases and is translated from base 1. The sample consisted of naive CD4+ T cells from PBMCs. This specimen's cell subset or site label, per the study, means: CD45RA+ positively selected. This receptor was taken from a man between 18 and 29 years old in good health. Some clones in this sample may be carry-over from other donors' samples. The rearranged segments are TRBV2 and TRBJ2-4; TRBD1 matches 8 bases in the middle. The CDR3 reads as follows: CASRDRADIQYF. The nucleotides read TGTGCCAGCAGGGACAGGGCGGACATTCAGTACTTC.